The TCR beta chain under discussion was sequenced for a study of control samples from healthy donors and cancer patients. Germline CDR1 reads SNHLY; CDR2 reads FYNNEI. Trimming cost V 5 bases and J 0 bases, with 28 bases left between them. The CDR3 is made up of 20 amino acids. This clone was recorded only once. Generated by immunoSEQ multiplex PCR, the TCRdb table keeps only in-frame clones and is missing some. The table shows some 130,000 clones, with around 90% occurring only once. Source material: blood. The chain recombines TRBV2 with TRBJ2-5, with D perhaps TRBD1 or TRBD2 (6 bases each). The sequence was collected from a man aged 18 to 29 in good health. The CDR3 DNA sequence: TGTGCCAGCAGTACCCCGTGGAGGGACACCCTTCGGGGGAACCAAGAGACCCAGTACTTC. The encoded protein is CASSTPWRDTLRGNQETQYF.